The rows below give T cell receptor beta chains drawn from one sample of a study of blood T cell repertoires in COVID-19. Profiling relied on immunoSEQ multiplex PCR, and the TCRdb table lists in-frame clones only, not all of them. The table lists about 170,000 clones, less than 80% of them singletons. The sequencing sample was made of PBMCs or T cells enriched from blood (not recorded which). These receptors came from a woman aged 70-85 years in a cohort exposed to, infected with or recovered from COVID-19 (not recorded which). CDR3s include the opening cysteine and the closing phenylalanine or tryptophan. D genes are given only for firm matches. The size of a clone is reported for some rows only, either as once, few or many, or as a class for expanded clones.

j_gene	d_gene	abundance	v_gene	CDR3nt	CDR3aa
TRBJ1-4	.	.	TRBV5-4	TGTGCCAGCAGCCCCGGGGATCGGGAAAAACTGTTTTTT	CASSPGDREKLFF
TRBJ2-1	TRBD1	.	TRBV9	TGTGCCAGCAGCGTCGGAGGGACAGGGGCGTACAATGAGCAGTTCTTC	CASSVGGTGAYNEQFF
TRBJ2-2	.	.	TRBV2	TGTGCCAGCAGTTGGGACACGAACACCGGGGAGCTGTTTTTT	CASSWDTNTGELFF
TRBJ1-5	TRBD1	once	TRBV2	TGTGCCAGCACCGGACAGGGAAATCAGCCCCAGCATTTT	CASTGQGNQPQHF
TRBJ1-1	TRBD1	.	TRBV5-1	TGCGCCAGCAGCTTGGTCCAGGGGGAGTTGAACACTGAAGCTTTCTTT	CASSLVQGELNTEAFF
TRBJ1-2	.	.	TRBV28	TGTGCCAGCAGTTTATACGAGTCCAGCCGGGAGAGCGATGGCTACACCTTC	CASSLYESSRESDGYTF
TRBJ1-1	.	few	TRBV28	TGTGCCAGCAGTTTATCTCGGGGGGATGAAGCTTTCTTT	CASSLSRGDEAFF
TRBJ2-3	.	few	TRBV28	.	CASSFGEGTDTQYF
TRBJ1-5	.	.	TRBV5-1	TGCGCCAGCAGCTTGGGGCCTGATCAGCCCCAGCATTTT	CASSLGPDQPQHF
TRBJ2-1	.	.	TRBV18	TGTGCCAGCTCATTATCATACAGGGACAATGAGCAGTTCTTC	CASSLSYRDNEQFF
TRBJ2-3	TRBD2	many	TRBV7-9	TGTGCCAGCAGCATCGGACGGACTAGCGGAACCACAGATACGCAGTATTTT	CASSIGRTSGTTDTQYF
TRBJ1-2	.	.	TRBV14	TGTGCCAGCAGCCAGCGCCTTCAGGGAAACTATGGCTACACCTTC	CASSQRLQGNYGYTF
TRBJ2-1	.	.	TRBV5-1	TGCGCCAGCAGCTTGGAACGGGAAACCTACAATGAGCAGTTCTTC	CASSLERETYNEQFF
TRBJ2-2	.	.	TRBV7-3	TGTGCCAGCAGCTTAGTGGGAGTGGTGAACACCGGGGAGCTGTTTTTT	CASSLVGVVNTGELFF
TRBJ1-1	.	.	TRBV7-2	TGTGCCAGCACCCTATCGGGGGGGTACACTGAAGCTTTCTTT	CASTLSGGYTEAFF
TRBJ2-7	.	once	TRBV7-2	TGTGCCAGCAGCCCGCAGGGAGGCGACTACGAGCAGTACTTC	CASSPQGGDYEQYF
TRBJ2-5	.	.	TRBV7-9	TGTGCCAGCAGCCGCCCTGGGGGAGGGGGAGAGACCCAGTACTTC	CASSRPGGGGETQYF
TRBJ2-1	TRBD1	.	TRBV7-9	TGTGCCAGCAGCTCACGGGGGAGACAGGGGGCCTACAATGAGCAGTTCTTC	CASSSRGRQGAYNEQFF
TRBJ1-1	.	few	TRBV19	TGTGCCAGTAGTATTAGGGAGGGACTCGGGAACACTGAAGCTTTCTTT	CASSIREGLGNTEAFF
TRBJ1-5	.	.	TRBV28	TGTGCCAGCAGTTTTGAACAGGGCCGGTATCAGCCCCAGCATTTT	CASSFEQGRYQPQHF
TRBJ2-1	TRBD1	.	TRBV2	TGTGCCAGCAGTTGGGACAGGGGGTACAATGAGCAGTTCTTC	CASSWDRGYNEQFF
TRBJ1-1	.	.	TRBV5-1	TGCGCCAGCAGCTTTGTAGCCGGCACTGAAGCTTTCTTT	CASSFVAGTEAFF
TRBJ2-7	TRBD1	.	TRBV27	TGTGCCAGCAGGGATCTCCAGGGGGCAAGCTACGAGCAGTACTTC	CASRDLQGASYEQYF
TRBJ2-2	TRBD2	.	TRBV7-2	TGTGCCAGCGGGACTAGCTTTACGCTAAACACCGGGGAGCTGTTTTTT	CASGTSFTLNTGELFF
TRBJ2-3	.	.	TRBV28	TGTGCCAGCAGCCAACTAGACCCAGATACGCAGTATTTT	CASSQLDPDTQYF
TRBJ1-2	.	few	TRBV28	TGTGCCATCGCAGGGAACTATGGCTACACCTTC	CAIAGNYGYTF
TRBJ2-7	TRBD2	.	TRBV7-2	TGTGCCAGCAGCTTCTCCGGGAGGGGACCCTACGAGCAGTACTTC	CASSFSGRGPYEQYF
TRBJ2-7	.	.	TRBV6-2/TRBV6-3	TGTGCCAGCAGTTACCGGGGTCCCTACGAGCAGTACTTC	CASSYRGPYEQYF
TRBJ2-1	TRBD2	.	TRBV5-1	TGCGCCAGCAGCCCCCAGACTAGCAGCTACAATGAGCAGTTCTTC	CASSPQTSSYNEQFF
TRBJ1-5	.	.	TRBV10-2	TGCGCCAGCAGTGAGTTCAGGGATCAGCCCCAGCATTTT	CASSEFRDQPQHF
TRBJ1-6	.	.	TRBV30	TGTGCCTGGGGGAGAGGGGGTACTTCACCCCTCCACTTT	CAWGRGGTSPLHF
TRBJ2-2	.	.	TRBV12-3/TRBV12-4	TGTGCCAGCAGTTTTAGAGGGGAGCTGTTTTTT	CASSFRGELFF
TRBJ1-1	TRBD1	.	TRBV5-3	TGTGCCAGAAGCCCCAATAATCGGGACAGTAGGCACACTGAAGCTTTCTTT	CARSPNNRDSRHTEAFF
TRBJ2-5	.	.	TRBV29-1	TGCAGCGTTGTCGGTATCGCGGAGACCCAGTACTTC	CSVVGIAETQYF
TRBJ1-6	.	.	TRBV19	TGTGCCACCGGCCCCTTGGCAGGGGAATCACCCCTCCACTTT	CATGPLAGESPLHF
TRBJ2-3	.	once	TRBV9	TGTGCCAGCAGTAGTTCAGGGGCAGATACGCAGTATTTT	CASSSSGADTQYF
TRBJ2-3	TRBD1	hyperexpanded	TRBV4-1	TGCGCCAGCAGCCCCGACAGGGACCCGAGGGATACGCAGTATTTT	CASSPDRDPRDTQYF
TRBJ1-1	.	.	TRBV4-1	TGCGCCAGCAGCACCCCGGGGGGGAACACTGAAGCTTTCTTT	CASSTPGGNTEAFF
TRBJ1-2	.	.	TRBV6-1	TGTGCCAGCAGTGAAGTTGCGGACAGTGGCTACACCTTC	CASSEVADSGYTF
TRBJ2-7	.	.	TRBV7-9	TGTGCCAGCAGCTTAAACGGGAGCCCGCTTGTAGAGCAGTACTTC	CASSLNGSPLVEQYF
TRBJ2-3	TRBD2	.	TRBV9	TGTGCCAGCAGCGCGGAAGGACTAGCGGGAACAGATACGCAGTATTTT	CASSAEGLAGTDTQYF
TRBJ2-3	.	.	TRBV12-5	TGTGCTAGTGGCGGGACAACAGATACGCAGTATTTT	CASGGTTDTQYF
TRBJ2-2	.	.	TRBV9	TGTGCCAGCAGTTACGGCGGGGAGCTGTTTTTT	CASSYGGELFF
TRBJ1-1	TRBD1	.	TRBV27	TGTGCCAGTTCGGGACAGATGAACACTGAAGCTTTCTTT	CASSGQMNTEAFF
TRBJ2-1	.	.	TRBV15	TGTGCCACCAGCAGAGATCTGAGCTCCTACAATGAGCAGTTCTTC	CATSRDLSSYNEQFF
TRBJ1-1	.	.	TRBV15	TGTGCCACCAGCCGACAGTTGAACACTGAAGCTTTCTTT	CATSRQLNTEAFF
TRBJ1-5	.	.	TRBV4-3	TGCGCCAGCAGCCAAGATCCCGACACTAATCAGCCCCAGCATTTT	CASSQDPDTNQPQHF
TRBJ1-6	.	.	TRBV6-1	TGTGCCAGCAGTGAAGTGGGGACAAGCTACGGGAATTCACCCCTCCACTTT	CASSEVGTSYGNSPLHF
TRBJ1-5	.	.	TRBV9	TGTGCCAGCAGCGATGGCAACAATCAGCCCCAGCATTTT	CASSDGNNQPQHF
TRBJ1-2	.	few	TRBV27	TGTGCCAGCAGCCCCATCCGGCAGGGCTTTTATGGCTACACCTTC	CASSPIRQGFYGYTF
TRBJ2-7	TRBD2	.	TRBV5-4	TGTGCCAGCAGCCCGGAATGGTCTAGCGGATACGAGCAGTACTTC	CASSPEWSSGYEQYF
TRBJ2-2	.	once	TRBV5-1	TGCGCCAGCAGCATTCTGGGGGCGACGAGCACCGGGGAGCTGTTTTTT	CASSILGATSTGELFF
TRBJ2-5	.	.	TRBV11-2	TGTGCCAGCAGCTTAGGTGCGGGCCAAGAGACCCAGTACTTC	CASSLGAGQETQYF
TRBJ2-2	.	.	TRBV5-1	TGCGCCAGCAGCTTACCCAGACAGTCGAACACCGGGGAGCTGTTTTTT	CASSLPRQSNTGELFF
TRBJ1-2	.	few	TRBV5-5	TGTGCCAGCAGCCCGAGGGCCCTGAGGAGCTACACCTTC	CASSPRALRSYTF